This T cell receptor beta chain came from a study of T cells in Graves' hyperthyroidism and ophthalmopathy. Overall study findings and caveats: Most expanded thyroid clonotypes above 0.001 recurred in blood.

Using RNA transcripts as the source, TCR beta CDR3 regions were amplified. The HTBI primer set was used in a first-round RT-PCR of the TCR CDR3. MiXCR was run by TCRdb on the multiplex PCR reads, yielding one entry per CDR3 protein. The sample records about 200,000 distinct CDR3 sequences, roughly a sixth being singletons. There are many counts of this clonotype. Its target is not known. This CDR3 spans 14 amino acids. V was clipped by 4 bases and J by 0 bases, with 10 bases between them. Germline V gene data show CDR1 as SGHRS and CDR2 as YFSETQ. Sequencing was performed on blood. V is TRBV5-1 and J is TRBJ1-1; no firm D call. This TCR was sampled from a woman aged 50 to 60 with Graves' hyperthyroidism. The CDR3 loop is CASSPGTLNTEAFF. CDR3 DNA sequence: TGCGCCAGCAGCCCCGGTACCTTGAACACTGAAGCTTTCTTT. The variable domain in full, completed from reference TRBV5-1 and TRBJ1-1, reads KAGVTQTPRYLIKTRGQQVTLSCSPISGHRSVSWYQQTPGQGLQFLFEYFSETQRNKGNFPGRFSGRQFSNSRSEMNVSTLELGDSALYLCASSPGTLNTEAFFGQGTRLTVV.